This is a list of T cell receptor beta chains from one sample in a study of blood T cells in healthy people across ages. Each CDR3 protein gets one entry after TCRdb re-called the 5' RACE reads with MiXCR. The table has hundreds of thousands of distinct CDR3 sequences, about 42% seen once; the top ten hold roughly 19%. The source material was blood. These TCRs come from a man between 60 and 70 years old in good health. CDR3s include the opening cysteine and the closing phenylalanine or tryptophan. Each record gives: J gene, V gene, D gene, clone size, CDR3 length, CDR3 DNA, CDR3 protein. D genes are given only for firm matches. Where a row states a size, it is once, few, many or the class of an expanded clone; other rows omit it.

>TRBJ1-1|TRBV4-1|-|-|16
TGCGCCAGCAGCCAAGTTGCACCGGGGCCGAACACTGAAGCTTTCTTT
CASSQVAPGPNTEAFF
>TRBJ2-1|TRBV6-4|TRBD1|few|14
TGTGCCAGCAGACCATCGGACAGGGCAGGAGGCGCGTTCTTC
CASRPSDRAGGAFF
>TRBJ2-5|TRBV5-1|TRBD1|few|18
TGCGCCAGCAGCTTGGACCCCTGGACAGGGGGCAATTCGGAGACCCAGTACTTC
CASSLDPWTGGNSETQYF
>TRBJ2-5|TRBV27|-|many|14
TGTGCCAGCAGTGTAAACAGGGATGTGGAGACCCAGTACTTC
CASSVNRDVETQYF
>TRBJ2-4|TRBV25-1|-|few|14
TGTGCCAGCAGTGAAGGAATAGCCAAAAACATTCAGTACTTC
CASSEGIAKNIQYF
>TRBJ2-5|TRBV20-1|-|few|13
TGCAGTGCTTTTATCCCGGGACTAGAGACCCAGTACTTC
CSAFIPGLETQYF
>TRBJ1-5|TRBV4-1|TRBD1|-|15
TGCGCCAGCAGTATCAGGACAGGGAGCAATCAGCCCCAGCATTTT
CASSIRTGSNQPQHF
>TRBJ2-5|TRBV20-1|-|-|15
TGCAGTGCTATACACAGTAACGAGGGCGCCGGGGAGCAGTACTTC
CSAIHSNEGAGEQYF
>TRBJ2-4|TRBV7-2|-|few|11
TGTGCCAGCAGCTCCCGGACTATTCAGTACTTC
CASSSRTIQYF
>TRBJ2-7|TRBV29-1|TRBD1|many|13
TGCAGCGCTACTCAGACAGGGCGTTCCGAGCAGTACTTC
CSATQTGRSEQYF
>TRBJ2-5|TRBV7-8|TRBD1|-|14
TGTGCCAGCACCACGGACAGGGGCCGGGAGACCCAGTACTTC
CASTTDRGRETQYF
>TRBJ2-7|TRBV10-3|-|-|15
TGTGCCATCAGTGTGCAACGTACCCTCTCCTACGAGCAGTACTTC
CAISVQRTLSYEQYF
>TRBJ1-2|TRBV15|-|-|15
TGTGCCACCAGCAGAGATTATGTCACCAACTATGGCTACACCTTC
CATSRDYVTNYGYTF
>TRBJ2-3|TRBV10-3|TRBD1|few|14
TGTGCCATCAGTGTGGACAGGGCCCCAGATACGCAGTATTTT
CAISVDRAPDTQYF
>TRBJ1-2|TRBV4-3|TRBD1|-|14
TGCGCCAGCAGCCCGGACAGGGGGCTCTTTGGCTACACCTTC
CASSPDRGLFGYTF
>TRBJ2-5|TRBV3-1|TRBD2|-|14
TGTGTCAGCAGGTGGGGACTAGCCCAAGAGACCCAGTACTTC
CVSRWGLAQETQYF
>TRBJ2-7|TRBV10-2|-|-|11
TGCGCCAGCAGTGAGGTCAACGAGCAGTACTTC
CASSEVNEQYF
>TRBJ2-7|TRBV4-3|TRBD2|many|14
TGCGCCAGCAGCTCCGGGGGGTCCTCCTACGAGCAGTACTTC
CASSSGGSSYEQYF
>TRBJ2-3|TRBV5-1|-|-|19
TGCGCCAGCAGCCAGGGGGGGTTCCGAAGCGGGGGAGCCACAGATACGCAGTATTTT
CASSQGGFRSGGATDTQYF
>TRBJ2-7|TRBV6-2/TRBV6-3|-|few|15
TGTGCCAGCAGTGGGGCGGGCCACCTTGCCCACGAGCAGTACTTC
CASSGAGHLAHEQYF
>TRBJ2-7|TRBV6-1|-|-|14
TGTGCCAGCAGTGTTGGTCTTTCCTCCTACGAGCAGTACTTC
CASSVGLSSYEQYF
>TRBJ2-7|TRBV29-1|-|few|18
TGCAGCCTCAAAACATCGGTCAAGCCGGAGAATAACACCTACGAGCAGTACTTC
CSLKTSVKPENNTYEQYF
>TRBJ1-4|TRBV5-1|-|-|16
TGCGCCAGCAGCTCCTCTGTCGGCGGGAATAATGAAAAACTGTTTTTT
CASSSSVGGNNEKLFF
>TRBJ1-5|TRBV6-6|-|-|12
TGTGCCAGCAGTGCCTCGGAGCAGCCCCAGCATTTT
CASSASEQPQHF
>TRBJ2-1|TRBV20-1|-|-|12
TGCAGTGCCAAGGGTGACTCGGATGAGCAGTTCTTC
CSAKGDSDEQFF
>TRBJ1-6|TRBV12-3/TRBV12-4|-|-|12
TGTGCCAGCAGTTTAGATCATTCACCCCTCCACTTT
CASSLDHSPLHF
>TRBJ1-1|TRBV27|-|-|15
TGTGCCAGCTTTGGGAGGACAGTAAAGGCAACTGAAGCTTTCTTT
CASFGRTVKATEAFF
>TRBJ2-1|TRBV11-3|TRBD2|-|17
TGTGCCAGCAGCTTGAGGTCGGGACTAGCGGGGGTCCATGAGCAGTTCTTC
CASSLRSGLAGVHEQFF
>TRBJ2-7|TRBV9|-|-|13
TGTGCCAGCAGCGGTTCCGACCCGGGGGAGCAGTACTTC
CASSGSDPGEQYF
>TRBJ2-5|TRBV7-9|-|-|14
TGTGCCAGCAGCGAAGGGGCTAGATTCGAGACCCAGTACTTC
CASSEGARFETQYF
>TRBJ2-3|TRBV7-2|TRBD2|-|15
TGTGCCAGCAGCTTAGTTAGCGGGGCCACAGATACGCAGTATTTT
CASSLVSGATDTQYF
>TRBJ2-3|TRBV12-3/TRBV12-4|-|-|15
TGTGCCAGCAGTTTAGGAACAAGACCGACCGATACGCAGTATTTT
CASSLGTRPTDTQYF
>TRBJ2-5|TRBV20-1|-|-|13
TGCAGTGCTGCCCGGGGCAGGGTTGAGACCCAGTACTTC
CSAARGRVETQYF
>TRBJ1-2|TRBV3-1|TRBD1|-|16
TGTGCCAGCAGCCAAGATCTTGGACAGGTAAACTATGGCTACACCTTC
CASSQDLGQVNYGYTF
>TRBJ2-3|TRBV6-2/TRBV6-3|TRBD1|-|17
TGTGCCAGCAGTCGAACCCGGACAGGGCTAGGGACAGATACGCAGTATTTT
CASSRTRTGLGTDTQYF
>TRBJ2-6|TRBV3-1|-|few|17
TGTGCCAGCAGCCAAACCTTATCCGACTCTGGGGCCAACGTCCTGACTTTC
CASSQTLSDSGANVLTF
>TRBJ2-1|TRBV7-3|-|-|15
TGTGCCAGCAGCTCCGCAGGGGGGGGTCTTTATGAGCAGTTCTTC
CASSSAGGGLYEQFF
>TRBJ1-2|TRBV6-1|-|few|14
TGTGCCAGCAGGACGGCTCTGGGGGCTTATGGCTACACCTTC
CASRTALGAYGYTF
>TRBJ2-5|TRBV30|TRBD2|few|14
TGTGCCTGCCGGAGAGCGGGGGGAGGGGAGACCCAGTACTTC
CACRRAGGGETQYF
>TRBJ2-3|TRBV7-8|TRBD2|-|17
TGTGCCAGCAGCTTAGCTTACAGCGGGGGGGCAGCAGATACGCAGTATTTT
CASSLAYSGGAADTQYF
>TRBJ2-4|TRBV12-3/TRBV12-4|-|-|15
TGTGCCAGCAGCTCCCGTTGGGGGCTAGTGGACATTCAGTACTTC
CASSSRWGLVDIQYF
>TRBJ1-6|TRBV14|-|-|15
TGTGCCAGCAGCCGAGGACAGATCTATAATTCACCCCCCCACTTT
CASSRGQIYNSPPHF
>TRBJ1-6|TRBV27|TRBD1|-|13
TGTGCCAGCAGTGATCCAGGGGGGATGCCCCTCCACTTT
CASSDPGGMPLHF